This T cell receptor (beta chain) was recovered during a study of blood T cell repertoires in COVID-19. Study information: Spain, Italy and the United States supplied samples that represented acute and convalescent COVID-19.

CDR1 is SQVTM, CDR2 ANQGSEA, per germline. V lost 3 bases, J lost 0 bases, and 4 bases stayed unmatched. The CDR3 is made up of 15 amino acids. The cohort comprised adults aged about 18 to 100 years residing in 20 to 30 US areas. Using immunoSEQ multiplex PCR, the repertoire was profiled, and TCRdb retains in-frame clones only, with some absent. The sample consists of 490,000 or so clones, about nine tenths of them appearing once. V gene TRBV29-1 combines with J gene TRBJ2-2; 7 nucleotides match TRBD2. Sequenced input: PBMCs or T cells enriched from blood (not recorded which). This TCR was sampled from a woman aged 60-75 years who had recovered from COVID-19. This CDR3 is CSVEKAGANTGELFF. The CDR3, as DNA: TGCAGCGTTGAGAAGGCGGGGGCGAACACCGGGGAGCTGTTTTTT.